These T cell receptor beta chains were read from a single sample in a study of beta chain features in type 1 diabetes. TCRdb's copy holds only in-frame clones and misses some; the assay was immunoSEQ multiplex PCR. The sample consists of under 900,000 clones, 15% to 20% of them appearing once. The sample taken for sequencing was naive CD4+ T cells from blood. The receptors originated from a woman younger than 30 in good health. CDR3s include the opening cysteine and the closing phenylalanine or tryptophan. The order of the fields is J gene, D gene, V gene, clone size, CDR3 protein, CDR3 DNA. A D gene is named only where the DNA matches it firmly. Clone size appears in some rows only: once, few, many, or a class for an expanded clone.

j_call: TRBJ2-3; d_call: TRBD2; v_call: TRBV6-6; clone_size: few; cdr3_aa: CASSYYTSAVADTQYF; cdr3_nt: TGTGCCAGCAGTTACTATACTAGCGCTGTGGCAGATACGCAGTATTTT
j_call: TRBJ2-3; d_call: NA; v_call: TRBV5-1; clone_size: NA; cdr3_aa: CASSLGGVGTDTQYF; cdr3_nt: TGCGCCAGCAGCTTGGGAGGGGTGGGCACAGATACGCAGTATTTT
j_call: TRBJ1-2; d_call: NA; v_call: TRBV15; clone_size: NA; cdr3_aa: CATSRDTKNYGYTF; cdr3_nt: TGTGCCACCAGCAGGGACACCAAGAACTATGGCTACACCTTC
j_call: TRBJ2-5; d_call: TRBD2; v_call: TRBV14; clone_size: few; cdr3_aa: CASSQGLAGRETQYF; cdr3_nt: TGTGCCAGCAGCCAAGGACTAGCGGGACGGGAGACCCAGTACTTC
j_call: TRBJ2-5; d_call: NA; v_call: TRBV7-8; clone_size: few; cdr3_aa: CASILARSVVETQYF; cdr3_nt: TGTGCCAGCATTCTGGCTCGATCGGTGGTAGAGACCCAGTACTTC
j_call: TRBJ2-7; d_call: NA; v_call: TRBV2; clone_size: few; cdr3_aa: CASSLEKGTYEQYF; cdr3_nt: TGTGCCAGCAGCCTGGAAAAGGGGACCTACGAGCAGTACTTC
j_call: TRBJ2-1; d_call: TRBD2; v_call: TRBV4-3; clone_size: NA; cdr3_aa: CASSQDGLAGGRSYHEQFF; cdr3_nt: TGCGCCAGCAGCCAAGACGGACTAGCGGGAGGCCGGTCTTACCATGAGCAGTTCTTC
j_call: TRBJ2-1; d_call: NA; v_call: TRBV7-9; clone_size: few; cdr3_aa: CASSSNLGLRDVYEQFF; cdr3_nt: TGTGCCAGCAGCTCGAATTTGGGGCTACGGGATGTCTATGAGCAGTTCTTC
j_call: TRBJ2-7; d_call: NA; v_call: TRBV7-8; clone_size: NA; cdr3_aa: CASSSQRAGNSYEQYF; cdr3_nt: TGTGCCAGCAGCTCACAGAGAGCAGGGAATTCCTACGAGCAGTACTTC
j_call: TRBJ1-4; d_call: NA; v_call: TRBV7-9; clone_size: NA; cdr3_aa: CASRPGATTNEKLFF; cdr3_nt: TGTGCCAGCAGGCCAGGGGCTACAACTAATGAAAAACTGTTTTTT
j_call: TRBJ2-1; d_call: NA; v_call: TRBV7-9; clone_size: few; cdr3_aa: CASSLGAYNEQFF; cdr3_nt: TGTGCCAGCAGCTTAGGTGCCTACAATGAGCAGTTCTTC
j_call: TRBJ2-1; d_call: NA; v_call: TRBV7-2; clone_size: few; cdr3_aa: CASSSQVVLQGEQFF; cdr3_nt: TGTGCCAGCAGCTCGCAGGTGGTCCTACAAGGTGAGCAGTTCTTC
j_call: TRBJ2-7; d_call: TRBD2; v_call: TRBV7-9; clone_size: few; cdr3_aa: CASSLRSGGSYEQYF; cdr3_nt: TGTGCCAGCAGCTTGAGGAGCGGGGGCTCCTACGAGCAGTACTTC
j_call: TRBJ2-2; d_call: NA; v_call: TRBV6-5; clone_size: few; cdr3_aa: CASSYKGYTGELFF; cdr3_nt: TGTGCCAGCAGTTACAAAGGTTACACCGGGGAGCTGTTTTTT
j_call: TRBJ2-7; d_call: TRBD1; v_call: TRBV7-9; clone_size: NA; cdr3_aa: CASSRRDRENPVAYEQYF; cdr3_nt: TGTGCCAGCAGTCGGCGGGACAGGGAAAACCCAGTGGCATACGAGCAGTACTTC
j_call: TRBJ2-1; d_call: TRBD2; v_call: TRBV7-2; clone_size: few; cdr3_aa: CASSPPGTSGLNEQFF; cdr3_nt: TGTGCCAGCAGCCCTCCCGGGACTAGCGGGCTCAATGAGCAGTTCTTC
j_call: TRBJ2-3; d_call: TRBD2; v_call: TRBV15; clone_size: few; cdr3_aa: CATSGGTSGSTDTQYF; cdr3_nt: TGTGCCACCAGCGGCGGGACTAGCGGTAGCACAGATACGCAGTATTTT
j_call: TRBJ2-7; d_call: NA; v_call: TRBV6-6; clone_size: NA; cdr3_aa: CASRDTGTNYEQYF; cdr3_nt: TGTGCCAGCAGAGATACCGGGACAAATTACGAGCAGTACTTC
j_call: TRBJ2-6; d_call: NA; v_call: TRBV7-2; clone_size: NA; cdr3_aa: CASSQVHSGANVLTF; cdr3_nt: TGTGCCAGCAGCCAGGTGCACTCTGGGGCCAACGTCCTGACTTTC
j_call: TRBJ2-3; d_call: NA; v_call: TRBV7-4; clone_size: NA; cdr3_aa: CASSSGHWTDTQYF; cdr3_nt: TGTGCCAGCAGCTCGGGACATTGGACAGATACGCAGTATTTT
j_call: TRBJ2-7; d_call: TRBD1; v_call: TRBV15; clone_size: few; cdr3_aa: CATSRVEGQGASRQYF; cdr3_nt: TGTGCCACCAGCAGAGTAGAGGGACAGGGGGCATCGAGGCAGTACTTC
j_call: TRBJ2-5; d_call: TRBD2; v_call: TRBV5-1; clone_size: NA; cdr3_aa: CASSLTRSGRYQETQYF; cdr3_nt: TGCGCCAGCAGCCTAACACGTAGCGGGAGGTACCAAGAGACCCAGTACTTC
j_call: TRBJ2-3; d_call: TRBD2; v_call: TRBV5-6; clone_size: few; cdr3_aa: CASSQAGTRPTDTQYF; cdr3_nt: TGTGCCAGCAGTCAAGCCGGGACTAGGCCCACAGATACGCAGTATTTT
j_call: TRBJ2-2; d_call: NA; v_call: TRBV19; clone_size: NA; cdr3_aa: CASSLLVGGTGELFF; cdr3_nt: TGTGCCAGTAGTCTTTTGGTAGGGGGCACCGGGGAGCTGTTTTTT
j_call: TRBJ1-5; d_call: NA; v_call: TRBV19; clone_size: NA; cdr3_aa: CASSRGMRLRQPQHF; cdr3_nt: TGTGCCAGTAGTAGGGGGATGAGATTGAGACAGCCCCAGCATTTT
j_call: TRBJ2-1; d_call: NA; v_call: TRBV5-1; clone_size: NA; cdr3_aa: CASSVSPPSNEQFF; cdr3_nt: TGCGCCAGCAGCGTATCACCCCCGAGCAATGAGCAGTTCTTC
j_call: TRBJ2-5; d_call: NA; v_call: TRBV29-1; clone_size: NA; cdr3_aa: CSVEGVGGKETQYF; cdr3_nt: TGCAGCGTTGAAGGGGTGGGGGGCAAAGAGACCCAGTACTTC
j_call: TRBJ2-3; d_call: TRBD2; v_call: TRBV2; clone_size: few; cdr3_aa: CASSLAGGTDTQYF; cdr3_nt: TGTGCCAGCAGTTTGGCGGGAGGCACAGATACGCAGTATTTT
j_call: TRBJ1-2; d_call: NA; v_call: TRBV9; clone_size: NA; cdr3_aa: CASSSTYGYTF; cdr3_nt: TGTGCCAGCAGCTCCACCTATGGCTACACCTTC
j_call: TRBJ1-3; d_call: TRBD1; v_call: TRBV9; clone_size: NA; cdr3_aa: CASSVRGFISGNTIYF; cdr3_nt: TGTGCCAGCAGCGTCAGGGGGTTCATCTCTGGAAACACCATATATTTT
j_call: TRBJ2-7; d_call: NA; v_call: TRBV6-5; clone_size: few; cdr3_aa: CASSYSPGFSYEQYF; cdr3_nt: TGTGCCAGCAGTTACTCCCCGGGTTTTTCCTACGAGCAGTACTTC
j_call: TRBJ1-2; d_call: NA; v_call: TRBV28; clone_size: NA; cdr3_aa: CASSLTSWGYTF; cdr3_nt: TGTGCCAGCAGTTTGACAAGTTGGGGCTACACCTTC
j_call: TRBJ2-1; d_call: NA; v_call: TRBV20-1; clone_size: few; cdr3_aa: CSAWVAKQFF; cdr3_nt: TGCAGTGCTTGGGTGGCCAAGCAGTTCTTC
j_call: TRBJ2-1; d_call: NA; v_call: TRBV7-3; clone_size: NA; cdr3_aa: CASSTKLARSYNEQFF; cdr3_nt: TGTGCCAGCAGCACAAAGTTGGCTCGGTCCTACAATGAGCAGTTCTTC
j_call: TRBJ1-2; d_call: NA; v_call: TRBV7-2; clone_size: few; cdr3_aa: CASSLHRTAGYGYTF; cdr3_nt: TGTGCCAGCAGCCTACACAGGACAGCTGGCTATGGCTACACCTTC
j_call: TRBJ1-1; d_call: NA; v_call: TRBV7-9; clone_size: few; cdr3_aa: CASSPQSLYTEAFF; cdr3_nt: TGTGCCAGCAGCCCACAAAGTCTGTACACTGAAGCTTTCTTT
j_call: TRBJ2-5; d_call: NA; v_call: TRBV7-9; clone_size: few; cdr3_aa: CASSPSGSQETQYF; cdr3_nt: TGTGCCAGCAGCCCATCGGGATCCCAAGAGACCCAGTACTTC
j_call: TRBJ1-5; d_call: NA; v_call: TRBV7-2; clone_size: NA; cdr3_aa: CASSLGARVGGPQHF; cdr3_nt: TGTGCCAGCAGCTTAGGGGCTCGGGTCGGGGGGCCCCAGCATTTT
j_call: TRBJ2-2; d_call: NA; v_call: TRBV12-5; clone_size: few; cdr3_aa: CASGLQGTGELFF; cdr3_nt: TGTGCTAGTGGTTTGCAGGGCACCGGGGAGCTGTTTTTT
j_call: TRBJ1-4; d_call: NA; v_call: TRBV13; clone_size: many; cdr3_aa: CASSLLQGAEKLFF; cdr3_nt: TGTGCCAGCAGCTTATTACAGGGCGCTGAAAAACTGTTTTTT
j_call: TRBJ2-1; d_call: TRBD2; v_call: TRBV27; clone_size: few; cdr3_aa: CASSLSWTSGYNEQFF; cdr3_nt: TGTGCCAGCAGTTTATCTTGGACTAGCGGTTACAATGAGCAGTTCTTC
j_call: TRBJ2-7; d_call: TRBD2; v_call: TRBV19; clone_size: once; cdr3_aa: CASSLRTSGNGEQYF; cdr3_nt: TGTGCCAGTAGTTTACGGACTAGCGGGAATGGCGAGCAGTACTTC
j_call: TRBJ2-1; d_call: NA; v_call: TRBV4-1; clone_size: few; cdr3_aa: CASSPRLGGLNEQFF; cdr3_nt: TGCGCCAGCAGCCCTCGACTTGGGGGCCTCAATGAGCAGTTCTTC
j_call: TRBJ2-1; d_call: TRBD1; v_call: TRBV28; clone_size: NA; cdr3_aa: CASSGVGTGANEQFF; cdr3_nt: TGTGCCAGCAGTGGGGTTGGGACAGGCGCGAATGAGCAGTTCTTC
j_call: TRBJ1-2; d_call: TRBD1; v_call: TRBV4-2; clone_size: NA; cdr3_aa: CASSQPTGVYGYTF; cdr3_nt: TGTGCCAGCAGCCAACCGACAGGGGTCTATGGCTACACCTTC
j_call: TRBJ2-5; d_call: NA; v_call: TRBV28; clone_size: few; cdr3_aa: CASSRSRGQIVETQYF; cdr3_nt: TGTGCCAGCAGTAGAAGTCGGGGGCAAATCGTAGAGACCCAGTACTTC